Shown below are 32 T cell receptor beta chains from a single sample sequenced in a study of cytomegalovirus exposure and HLA in healthy donors. Amplification used 60 Vbeta primers and 13 Jbeta primers. Clones were sequenced by immunoSEQ multiplex PCR, and TCRdb holds only the in-frame ones, with some missing. The sample includes around 230,000 clones, 80% to 90% of them seen just once. Material: PBMCs. The receptors were sampled from a girl under 10 years old in good health and CMV-seronegative.

The sample holds one count of this clone. The rearrangement links TRBV9 to TRBJ1-4; TRBD1 matches 12 bases. The length of the CDR3 is 16 residues. Germline CDR1 SGDLS, CDR2 YYNGEE. V trimming: 4 bases; J trimming: 4 bases; junction bases outside the gene matches: 5. CDR3 DNA: TGTGCCAGCAGCTCGGGACAGGGGGCGTTTAATGAAAAACTGTTTTTT. Protein product: CASSSGQGAFNEKLFF.

The chain links TRBV4-1 to TRBJ1-2, with 9 bases matching TRBD1. Germline CDR1 and CDR2: MGHRA and YSYEKL. V gave up 5 bases and J gave up 6 bases; unmatched junction bases: 7. CDR3 size: 14 residues. The CDR3 bases are TGCGCCAGCAGCGACCGGGACAGGGCTAATGGCTACACCTTC. It translates to CASSDRDRANGYTF.

The table lists this clone with a count of one. The rearrangement joins TRBV18 to TRBJ2-7; 11 bases fit TRBD1. After removal of 3 bases from V and 6 bases from J, the junction contained 4 bases not matched to a gene. The CDR3 sequence is 14 residues long. Germline V gene sequence: CDR1 KGHSH, CDR2 LQKENI. CDR3 in amino acids: CASSPGTGGSEQYF. CDR3 nucleotide sequence: TGTGCCAGCTCACCCGGGACAGGGGGATCCGAGCAGTACTTC.

The rearrangement joins TRBV18 to TRBJ2-7; 7 bases match TRBD1. Germline CDR1 and CDR2: KGHSH and LQKENI. Germline trimming cut 5 bases from V and 3 bases from J; bases unmatched to any gene: 4. The CDR3 extends over 13 amino acids. The CDR3 DNA reads TGTGCCAGCTCAGTGGACAGGTTCTACGAGCAGTACTTC. It yields the protein CASSVDRFYEQYF. Supplemented by reference TRBV18 and TRBJ2-7, the full variable domain reads NAGVMQNPRHLVRRRGQEARLRCSPMKGHSHVYWYRQLPEEGLKFMVYLQKENIIDESGMPKERFSAEFPKEGPSILRIQQVVRGDSAAYFCASSVDRFYEQYFGPGTRLTVT.

The chain's CDR3 is CASSYSGWRVNTEAFF. The CDR3 nucleotides are TGTGCCAGCAGTTACTCGGGGTGGCGGGTGAACACTGAAGCTTTCTTT. This chain joins TRBV6-5 and TRBJ1-1; D not resolved. The V and J ends lost 0 bases and 0 bases respectively, with 11 bases between them. Per germline, CDR1 MNHEY and CDR2 SVGAGI. The CDR3 contains 16 residues.

As for this clone: The junction departs from germline at one end; a sequencing error may be responsible. This chain connects TRBV4-1 to TRBJ2-1; the D gene is possibly TRBD2 (5 bases). This CDR3 contains 18 residues. The germline gives CDR1 MGHRA, CDR2 YSYEKL. The CDR3 DNA follows: TGCGCCAGCAGCAATAGAGGTGAAGCGGTCACCCGCTACAATGCGCAGTTCTTC. Amino acids: CASSNRGEAVTRYNAQFF.

V gene TRBV6-5 combines with J gene TRBJ1-2; 10 bases are a match to TRBD1. CDR1 and CDR2 from the germline V gene are MNHEY and SVGAGI. There are 15 residues in the CDR3. V trimming: 5 bases; J trimming: 8 bases; junction bases outside the gene matches: 11. In nucleotides, the CDR3 is TGTGCCAGCAGTGGACGGGACAGGGGTGTTGTAGGCTACACCTTC. This sequence encodes CASSGRDRGVVGYTF.

CDR3 loop: CASSLGHPLYNEQFF. In DNA, the CDR3 is TGCGCCAGCAGCTTGGGACACCCTTTATACAATGAGCAGTTCTTC. The chain recombines TRBV5-1 with TRBJ2-1; no definite D call. This CDR3 spans 15 amino acids. The germline V and J ends were trimmed by 0 bases and 4 bases, with 11 bases remaining between them. The germline V gene has CDR1 SGHRS and CDR2 YFSETQ. Full variable domain (remainder filled in from reference TRBV5-1 and TRBJ2-1): KAGVTQTPRYLIKTRGQQVTLSCSPISGHRSVSWYQQTPGQGLQFLFEYFSETQRNKGNFPGRFSGRQFSNSRSEMNVSTLELGDSALYLCASSLGHPLYNEQFFGPGTRLTVL.

In this sample, this clone turned up once. This chain connects TRBV28 to TRBJ1-2, with 12 nucleotides matching TRBD1. V was pared by 5 bases and J by 2 bases, with 6 bases of the junction left unmatched. Germline V CDR1 and CDR2: MDHEN, SYDVKM. CDR3 length equals 16 residues. The CDR3 nucleotides are TGTGCCAGCAGTATTTCCGGGACAGGGGGCAACTATGGCTACACCTTC. The encoded protein is CASSISGTGGNYGYTF.

This chain links TRBV4-1 with TRBJ2-7, with 10 bases that match TRBD1. Germline V CDR1 and CDR2: MGHRA, YSYEKL. The CDR3 is 16 residues long. V gave up 0 bases and J gave up 5 bases; unmatched junction bases: 7. This CDR3 is CASSQETGQGKDEQYF. Written as DNA, the CDR3 is TGCGCCAGCAGCCAAGAGACGGGACAGGGGAAGGACGAGCAGTACTTC.

This rearrangement joins TRBV14 to TRBJ2-7; TRBD2 aligns across 7 bases. CDR1 and CDR2 from the germline V gene are SGHDN and FVKESK. With 1 base clipped from V and 5 bases from J, the junction kept 8 bases outside the gene matches. This CDR3 has 15 amino acids. The CDR3 nucleotides are TGTGCCAGCAGCCAAGTGGGGCTAGCGGAGGACGAGCAGTACTTC. Its protein is CASSQVGLAEDEQYF.

The chain employs TRBV30 and TRBJ2-4, with 7 bases fitting TRBD2. The CDR3 runs to 17 residues. Germline CDR1 is GTSNPN and CDR2 is SVGIG (reference sequence). J gave up 3 bases and V 2 bases, and 13 bases lay outside the gene matches. The CDR3 sequence: CAWSSAGVDRVKNIQYF. CDR3 DNA sequence: TGTGCCTGGAGTAGTGCGGGAGTGGATCGGGTCAAAAACATTCAGTACTTC.

This clone was picked up a small number of times. V is TRBV9 and J is TRBJ2-1; D gene ambiguous. The CDR3 loop spans 14 amino acids. The V gene lost 0 bases and the J gene lost 3 bases, with 7 bases spanning the gap. Germline lookup yields CDR1 SGDLS and CDR2 YYNGEE. CDR3: CASSVGGFYNEQFF. In DNA, the CDR3 is TGTGCCAGCAGCGTAGGCGGCTTCTACAATGAGCAGTTCTTC.

The sample holds a few counts of this clone. This chain connects TRBV6-5 to TRBJ2-7, with a weak D call TRBD2 (6 bases). V lost 10 bases and J 2 bases, leaving 12 bases between the germline ends. CDR3 size: 12 residues. CDR1 is MNHEY, CDR2 SVGAGI, per germline. CDR3 DNA sequence: TGTGCCACGGGACTGACTCCCTACGAGCAGTACTTC. Translating gives CATGLTPYEQYF.

The chain's CDR3 is CASSVEREPGLAGGLSGELFF. CDR3 coding DNA: TGTGCCAGCAGCGTAGAGAGGGAACCGGGACTAGCGGGGGGGCTCTCCGGGGAGCTGTTTTTT. V and J are TRBV9 and TRBJ2-2; 16 bases match TRBD2. Trimming cost V 0 bases and J 6 bases; bases outside gene matches: 14. CDR3 size: 21 residues. Germline assignment: CDR1 SGDLS and CDR2 YYNGEE.

The chain links TRBV4-1 to TRBJ2-7; D may be TRBD1 (6 bases). This CDR3 is built from 15 residues. Germline values: CDR1 MGHRA, CDR2 YSYEKL. V was trimmed by 2 bases and J by 2 bases, leaving 13 bases between them. The CDR3: CASSQKLDSTYEQYF. The CDR3 DNA reads as TGCGCCAGCAGCCAAAAGCTGGACAGTACCTACGAGCAGTACTTC.

This clone appeared a single time. Here the CDR3 DNA reads TGTGCCATCAGTGAGTTATGGTCAAGCGAAGATGGCTACACCTTC. This sequence encodes CAISELWSSEDGYTF. V is TRBV10-3 and J is TRBJ1-2; unclear D gene. The CDR3 has 15 amino acids. Germline assignment: CDR1 ENHRY and CDR2 SYGVKD. Trimming left V 1 base short and J 6 bases short, with 15 bases between.

The J gene is TRBJ2-2, the V gene TRBV21-1; TRBD1 is the table's D call and was not checked against the DNA. TRBV21-1 is deemed a pseudogene. This CDR3 contains 14 residues. The CDR3 protein is CASSERGSHGELFF. CDR3 DNA sequence: TGTGCCAGCAGCGAGAGGGGGAGTCACGGGGAGCTGTTTTTT.

The gene calls are TRBV11-3 and TRBJ2-7, with D possibly being TRBD2 (6 bases). This CDR3 comprises 13 residues. The germline gives CDR1 SGHNT, CDR2 YENEEA. Trimming shortened V by 1 base and J by 2 bases, and 6 bases separated the two germline ends. The CDR3 reads CASSLAGAYEQYF. The CDR3 nucleotides are TGTGCCAGCAGCTTAGCGGGGGCCTACGAGCAGTACTTC.

Notes on this clone: The junction does not match germline at one end; this may be a read error. In nucleotides, the CDR3 is TGTACCAGCAGTTTATCGGCGGGGGACAGGGGGCCCTACGAGCAGTACTTC. Amino acids: CTSSLSAGDRGPYEQYF. The chain employs TRBV27 and TRBJ2-5; 12 bases match TRBD1. The J call may be incorrect, as the DNA end agrees better with TRBJ2-7. From germline, CDR1 is MNHEY and CDR2 SMNVEV (reference sequence). This CDR3 region has 17 residues.

The sample holds a few counts of this clone. The rearrangement links TRBV7-9 to TRBJ2-1; tentative D call: TRBD2 (6 bases). V was clipped by 3 bases and J by 6 bases, with 12 bases between them. This CDR3 is 14 amino acids long. Germline V gene lookup returns CDR1 SEHNR and CDR2 FQNEAQ (reference sequence). CDR3 coding DNA: TGTGCCAGCAGCTTCGAGCGGGCTGCCAATGAGCAGTTCTTC. This translates into CASSFERAANEQFF.

The rearrangement uses TRBV6-6 and TRBJ1-2; 7 bases map to TRBD1. The CDR3 consists of 14 residues. V lost 2 bases, J lost 6 bases, and 6 bases stayed unmatched. Germline CDR1 MNHNY, CDR2 SVGAGI (reference sequence). The CDR3 region is CASSYERGLDGYTF. CDR3 DNA sequence: TGTGCCAGCAGTTACGAGAGGGGGCTCGATGGCTACACCTTC.

The V and J genes are TRBV4-1 and TRBJ1-5; 9 nucleotides align to TRBD1. Per the germline V gene, CDR1 is MGHRA and CDR2 is YSYEKL. The CDR3 spans 17 residues. Losses at the gene ends were 0 bases for V and 7 bases for J; bases not matched to a gene: 10. This CDR3 reads CASSQERDRVSGQPQHF. The CDR3 region has the DNA TGCGCCAGCAGCCAAGAACGGGACAGGGTTTCGGGGCAGCCCCAGCATTTT.

The chain employs TRBV5-4 and TRBJ2-5; 11 nucleotides match TRBD2. V was pared by 6 bases and J by 5 bases, with 9 bases of the junction left unmatched. The CDR3 is made up of 15 amino acids. Germline V gene data show CDR1 as SGHNT and CDR2 as YYREEE (reference sequence). The CDR3 is CASNMIAGGQETQYF. CDR3 bases: TGTGCCAGCAATATGATAGCGGGGGGGCAGGAGACCCAGTACTTC.

The chain uses TRBV9 and TRBJ2-3; 12 bases map to TRBD2. CDR3 length equals 16 residues. From germline, CDR1 is SGDLS and CDR2 YYNGEE. Trimming at V came to 2 bases and at J to 2 bases, leaving 3 bases not matched to a gene. CDR3 residues: CASSVLAGGLTDTQYF. The DNA for the CDR3 is TGTGCCAGCAGCGTCCTAGCGGGGGGGCTCACAGATACGCAGTATTTT.

The rearrangement joins TRBV18 to TRBJ2-1; a weak D match, TRBD2 (6 bases). The germline V and J ends were trimmed by 1 base and 7 bases, with 14 bases remaining between them. Looked up from germline, CDR1 is KGHSH and CDR2 is LQKENI. The CDR3 is 15 amino acids. The CDR3: CASSPRAAGKNEQFF. DNA for the CDR3: TGTGCCAGCTCACCACGGGCGGCGGGGAAAAATGAGCAGTTCTTC.

The V call is TRBV6-5, the J call TRBJ2-1, with D unresolved. Per germline, CDR1 MNHEY and CDR2 SVGAGI. The V end was cut by 6 bases, the J end by 9 bases, with 15 bases between. The length of the CDR3 is 13 residues. Here the CDR3 reads CASSRPLATEQFF. For the CDR3, the DNA is TGTGCCAGCAGCCGTCCTTTGGCCACTGAGCAGTTCTTC.

This chain links TRBV6-1 with TRBJ1-4; TRBD1 matches 10 bases. The CDR3 is made up of 16 amino acids. Germline V gene data show CDR1 as MNHNS and CDR2 as SASEGT. After removal of 2 bases from V and 5 bases from J, the junction contained 5 bases not matched to a gene. The CDR3 protein is CASSELGTGVNEKLFF. In DNA form, the CDR3 reads TGTGCCAGCAGTGAATTGGGGACAGGGGTAAATGAAAAACTGTTTTTT.

As regards this clone: Other nucleotide sequences from this sample produce the same CDR3. J is TRBJ1-5 and V is TRBV11-2; 7 nucleotides align to TRBD1. CDR1 SGHAT and CDR2 FQNNGV come from the germline V gene. With 1 base clipped from V and 3 bases from J, the junction kept 3 bases outside the gene matches. The CDR3 consists of 15 residues. As DNA, the CDR3 is TGTGCCAGCAGCTTAGCGGGACAGCTCAATCAGCCCCAGCATTTT. Amino acid sequence: CASSLAGQLNQPQHF.

V gene TRBV27 combines with J gene TRBJ2-5, with D perhaps TRBD2 (5 bases). The DNA end is more similar to TRBJ2-7, so the J call may be wrong. CDR1 and CDR2 (germline): MNHEY, SMNVEV (reference sequence). The CDR3 is made up of 13 amino acids. The CDR3 region is CASSLEGRYEQYF. The CDR3 DNA sequence: TGTGCCAGCAGTTTAGAGGGCCGCTACGAGCAGTACTTC.

The genes are TRBV19 and TRBJ2-7, with a possible D match to TRBD1 (6 bases). In germline, CDR1 is LNHDA, CDR2 SQIVND (reference sequence). The CDR3 runs to 14 residues. With 3 bases removed from V and 4 bases from J, the gap between germline ends came to 13 bases. The CDR3 here is CASSIRQDGYEQYF. CDR3 DNA sequence: TGTGCCAGTAGTATCCGACAGGACGGATACGAGCAGTACTTC.

The chain has TRBV6-5 and TRBJ1-4; TRBD1 agrees at 8 bases. CDR1 and CDR2 (germline): MNHEY, SVGAGI. V lost 4 bases to trimming and J lost 3 bases; unmatched junction nucleotides: 7. There are 16 residues in the CDR3. Here the CDR3 reads CASSSAGQGPNEKLFF. The CDR3 nucleotides are TGTGCCAGCAGTTCCGCTGGACAGGGTCCTAATGAAAAACTGTTTTTT.